The entry that follows covers one T cell receptor (beta chain) sequence. Its matching antigen is unknown. CDR1 is SGHVS and CDR2 is FQNEAQ in the germline V gene. This CDR3 spans 14 amino acids. V trimming: 5 bases; J trimming: 1 base; junction bases outside the gene matches: 4. The sample belongs to a study of shared clonotypes between healthy human individuals. In the study overall: A donor's plate count was three for CD4 naive and three for CD4 memory; CD8 naive had two and CD8 memory one. Findings of the study overall: The naive CD4 repertoires of a few donors were compared, and approximately 5% of clonotypes were shared.

TCRdb's table, derived via immunoSEQ multiplex PCR, lists solely in-frame clones and lacks some. The repertoire consists of 1,500,000 or so clones, with about 98.5% occurring once and the leading ten covering 0.36%. Healthy and HIV-negative, the adult donors had no recent acute infections or vaccinations. The sequencing input was naive CD4+ T cells sorted from blood. Subset reported: CD45RA+ positively selected. This chain uses TRBV7-8 with TRBJ1-1, with 7 bases lining up with TRBD1. The TCR sequence derives from a man younger than 45 in good health. This chain's CDR3 is CASSLRTGNTEAFF. In DNA, the CDR3 is TGTGCCAGCAGCCTCAGGACAGGGAACACTGAAGCTTTCTTT.